The present entry profiles one T cell receptor (beta chain) with its context. The data belong to a study of blood T cell repertoires in COVID-19. Background on the study: In each case, the material was cDNA or gDNA derived from T cells, B-cell-depleted T cells, or PBMCs.

Assay: immunoSEQ multiplex PCR; the TCRdb copy retains only in-frame clones and omits some. Seen here are around 250,000 clones, about 80% observed once, and the top ten hold more than 3%. What was sequenced was PBMCs or T cells enriched from blood (not recorded which). The clonotype was recovered from a man in his fifties who had recovered from COVID-19.

CDR3 sequence (DNA): TGTGCCATCAGTGAGTCGACGGCGCAGGGCGGGGAATGGGTCCGGCTTAATAGGGAGACCCAGTACTTC. Protein: CAISESTAQGGEWVRLNRETQYF. The chain is built from TRBV10-3 and TRBJ2-5, with a possible D match to TRBD2 (6 bases). Germline CDR1 ENHRY, CDR2 SYGVKD. The V end lost 0 bases, the J end lost 5 bases, and 37 bases lay between the germline ends. CDR3 length: 23 amino acids.